This record looks at one T cell receptor (beta chain) sequence and its context. TCRdb passed the RT-PCR reads through MiXCR, listing each CDR3 protein once. The top ten hold 3% to 4.5% of the sample, which has about 700,000 distinct CDR3 sequences, 14% seen once. This CDR3 spans 15 amino acids. Trimming at V came to 3 bases and at J to 5 bases, leaving 8 bases not matched to a gene. CDR1 and CDR2 (germline): DFQATT, SNEGSKA (reference sequence). This TCR was recovered from a female donor in good health, serving as a healthy control. The chain uses TRBV20-1 and TRBJ2-3; the match to TRBD2 covers 10 bases. The sample was memory CD4+ T cells from blood. The CDR3 coding sequence is TGCAGTGCTAGCCCACTAGCGGGGAGCGGAGATACGCAGTATTTT. Translation gives CSASPLAGSGDTQYF.